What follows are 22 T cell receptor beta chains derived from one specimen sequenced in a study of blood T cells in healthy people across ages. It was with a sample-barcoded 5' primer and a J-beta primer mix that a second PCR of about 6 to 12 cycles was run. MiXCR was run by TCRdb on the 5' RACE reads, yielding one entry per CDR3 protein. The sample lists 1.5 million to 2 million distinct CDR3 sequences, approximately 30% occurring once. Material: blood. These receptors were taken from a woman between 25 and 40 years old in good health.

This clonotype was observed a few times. For the CDR3, the DNA is TGTGCCAGCAGCCAGTTTCTTACGGACAGGGGGGAGACCCAGTACTTC. It specifies CASSQFLTDRGETQYF. The V gene is TRBV14, the J gene TRBJ2-5; 10 bases are shared with TRBD1. This CDR3 is built from 16 residues. CDR1 and CDR2 (germline): SGHDN, FVKESK. Losses at the gene ends were 3 bases for V and 5 bases for J; bases not matched to a gene: 9.

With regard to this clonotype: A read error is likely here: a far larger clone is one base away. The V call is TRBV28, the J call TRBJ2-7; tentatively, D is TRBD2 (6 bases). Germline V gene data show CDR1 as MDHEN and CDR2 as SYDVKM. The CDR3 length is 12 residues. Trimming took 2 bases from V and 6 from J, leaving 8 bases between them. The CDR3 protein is CASSLAGTEQYF. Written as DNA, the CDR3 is TGTGCCAGCAGTTTAGCGGGGACCGAGCAGTACTTC. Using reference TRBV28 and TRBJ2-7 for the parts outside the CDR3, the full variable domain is DVKVTQSSRYLVKRTGEKVFLECVQDMDHENMFWYRQDPGLGLRLIYFSYDVKMKEKGDIPEGYSVSREKKERFSLILESASTNQTSMYLCASSLAGTEQYFGPGTRLTVT.

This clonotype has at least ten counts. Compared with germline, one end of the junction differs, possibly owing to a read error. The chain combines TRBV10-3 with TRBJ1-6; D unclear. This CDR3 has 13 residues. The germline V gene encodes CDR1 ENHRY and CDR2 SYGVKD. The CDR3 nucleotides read TGTGCCATCAGAGAGTTTGGGGATTCACCCCTCCACTTT. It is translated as CAIREFGDSPLHF.

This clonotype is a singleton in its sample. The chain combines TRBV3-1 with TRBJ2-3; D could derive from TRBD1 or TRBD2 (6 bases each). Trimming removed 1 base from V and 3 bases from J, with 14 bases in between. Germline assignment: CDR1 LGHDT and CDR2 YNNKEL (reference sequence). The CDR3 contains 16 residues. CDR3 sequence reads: CASSQVPGAPTDTQYF. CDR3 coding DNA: TGTGCCAGCAGCCAAGTGCCGGGGGCACCGACAGATACGCAGTATTTT.

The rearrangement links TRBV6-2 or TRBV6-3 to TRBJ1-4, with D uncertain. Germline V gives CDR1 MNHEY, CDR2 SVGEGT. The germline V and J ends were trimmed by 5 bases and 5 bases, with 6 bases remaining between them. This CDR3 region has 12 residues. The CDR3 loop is CASSRENEKLFF. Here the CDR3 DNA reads TGTGCCAGCAGTCGGGAGAATGAAAAACTGTTTTTT.

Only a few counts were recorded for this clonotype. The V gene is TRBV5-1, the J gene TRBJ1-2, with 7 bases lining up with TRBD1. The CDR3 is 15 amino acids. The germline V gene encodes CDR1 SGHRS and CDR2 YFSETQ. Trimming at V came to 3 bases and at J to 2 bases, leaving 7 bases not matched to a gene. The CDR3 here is CASSSGDRLNYGYTF. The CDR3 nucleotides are TGCGCCAGCAGCTCCGGGGACAGATTAAACTATGGCTACACCTTC.

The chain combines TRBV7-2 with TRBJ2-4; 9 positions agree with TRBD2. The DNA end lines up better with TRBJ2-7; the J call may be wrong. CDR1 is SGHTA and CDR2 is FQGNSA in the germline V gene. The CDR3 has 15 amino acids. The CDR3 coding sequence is TGTGCCAGCAGCTTAAGTAGCGGGAGACAATACGAGCAGTACTTC. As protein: CASSLSSGRQYEQYF.

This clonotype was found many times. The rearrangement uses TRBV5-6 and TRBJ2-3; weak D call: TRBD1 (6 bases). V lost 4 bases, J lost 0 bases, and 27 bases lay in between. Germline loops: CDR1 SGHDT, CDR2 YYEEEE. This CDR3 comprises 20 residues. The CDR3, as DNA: TGTGCCAGCAGCACCCGAATACGAACTGGGGGCTTGTTCAGCACAGATACGCAGTATTTT. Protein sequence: CASSTRIRTGGLFSTDTQYF.

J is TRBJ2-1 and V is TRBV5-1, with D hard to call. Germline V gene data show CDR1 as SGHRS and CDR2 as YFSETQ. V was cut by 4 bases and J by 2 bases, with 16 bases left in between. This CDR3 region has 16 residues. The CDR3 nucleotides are TGCGCCAGCAGCCCGGAAGGAACTTCAACCTACAATGAGCAGTTCTTC. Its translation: CASSPEGTSTYNEQFF.

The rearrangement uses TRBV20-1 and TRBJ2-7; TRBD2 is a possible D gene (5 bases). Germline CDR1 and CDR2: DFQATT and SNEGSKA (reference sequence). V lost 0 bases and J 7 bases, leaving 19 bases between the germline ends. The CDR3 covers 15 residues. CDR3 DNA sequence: TGCAGTGCTAGAGATACCAGCGGAGCGAGGGATGAGCAGTACTTC. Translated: CSARDTSGARDEQYF.

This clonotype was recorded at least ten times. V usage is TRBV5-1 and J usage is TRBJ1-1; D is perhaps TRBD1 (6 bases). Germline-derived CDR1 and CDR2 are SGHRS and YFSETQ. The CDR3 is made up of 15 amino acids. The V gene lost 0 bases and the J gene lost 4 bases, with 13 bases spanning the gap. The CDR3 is CASSLGGGGGTEAFF. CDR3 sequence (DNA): TGCGCCAGCAGCTTGGGAGGGGGTGGAGGCACTGAAGCTTTCTTT.

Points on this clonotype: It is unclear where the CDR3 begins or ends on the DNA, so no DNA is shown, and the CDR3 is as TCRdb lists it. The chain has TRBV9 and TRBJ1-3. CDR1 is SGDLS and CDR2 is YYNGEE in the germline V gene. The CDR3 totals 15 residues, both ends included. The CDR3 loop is CASGPPWGSGNTLYF.

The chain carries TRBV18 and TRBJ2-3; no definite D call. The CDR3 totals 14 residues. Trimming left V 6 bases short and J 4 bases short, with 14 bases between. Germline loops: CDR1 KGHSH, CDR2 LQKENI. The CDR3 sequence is CASSMNVLPDTQYF. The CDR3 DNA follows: TGTGCCAGCTCCATGAATGTACTCCCAGATACGCAGTATTTT.

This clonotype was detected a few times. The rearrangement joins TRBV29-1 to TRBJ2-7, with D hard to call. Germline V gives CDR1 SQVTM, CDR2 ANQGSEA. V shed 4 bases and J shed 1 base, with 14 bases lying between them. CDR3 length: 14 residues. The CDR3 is CSVVLGLGSYEQYF. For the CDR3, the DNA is TGCAGCGTTGTTTTGGGTCTGGGTTCCTACGAGCAGTACTTC.

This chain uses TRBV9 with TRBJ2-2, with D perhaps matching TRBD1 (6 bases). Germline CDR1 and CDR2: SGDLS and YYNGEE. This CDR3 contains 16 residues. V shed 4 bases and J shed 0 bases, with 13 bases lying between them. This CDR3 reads CASSRTQGTNTGELFF. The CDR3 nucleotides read TGTGCCAGCAGCAGGACACAGGGAACGAACACCGGGGAGCTGTTTTTT.

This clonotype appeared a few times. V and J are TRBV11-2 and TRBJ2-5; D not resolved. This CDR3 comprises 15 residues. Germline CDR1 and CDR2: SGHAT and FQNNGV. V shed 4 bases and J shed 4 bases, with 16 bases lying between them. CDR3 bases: TGTGCCAGCAGCTGCAGACTGCACACCCTAGAGACCCAGTACTTC. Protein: CASSCRLHTLETQYF.

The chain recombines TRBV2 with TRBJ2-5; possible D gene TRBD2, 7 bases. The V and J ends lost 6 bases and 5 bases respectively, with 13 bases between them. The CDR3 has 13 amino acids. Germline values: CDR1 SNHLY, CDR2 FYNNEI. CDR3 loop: CASRRGRGETQYF. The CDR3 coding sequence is TGTGCCAGCAGGCGGGGGCGCGGGGAGACCCAGTACTTC.

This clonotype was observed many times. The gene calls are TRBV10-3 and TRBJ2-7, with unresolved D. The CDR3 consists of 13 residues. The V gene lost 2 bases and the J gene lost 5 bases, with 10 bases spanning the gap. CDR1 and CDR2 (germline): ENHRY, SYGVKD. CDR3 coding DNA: TGTGCCATCAGTGAGGAGACGTTCAACGAGCAGTACTTC. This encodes CAISEETFNEQYF.

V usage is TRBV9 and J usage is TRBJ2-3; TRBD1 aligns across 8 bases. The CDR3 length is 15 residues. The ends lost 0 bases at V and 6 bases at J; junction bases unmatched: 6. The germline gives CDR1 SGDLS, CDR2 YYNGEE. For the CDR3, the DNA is TGTGCCAGCAGCGTAGAAAGGACAGGGAGGGATACGCAGTATTTT. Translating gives CASSVERTGRDTQYF.

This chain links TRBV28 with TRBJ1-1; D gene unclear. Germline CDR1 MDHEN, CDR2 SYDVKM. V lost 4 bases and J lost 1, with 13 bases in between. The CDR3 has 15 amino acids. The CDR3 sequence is CASSSYTSRNTEAFF. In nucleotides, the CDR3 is TGTGCCAGCAGTTCCTACACCTCCCGGAACACTGAAGCTTTCTTT.

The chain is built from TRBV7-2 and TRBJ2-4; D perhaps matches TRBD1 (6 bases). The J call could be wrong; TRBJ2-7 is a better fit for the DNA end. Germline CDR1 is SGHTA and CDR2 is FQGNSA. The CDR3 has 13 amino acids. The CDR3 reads CASSSPVQGEQYF. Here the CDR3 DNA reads TGTGCCAGCAGCTCCCCGGTACAGGGCGAGCAGTACTTC.

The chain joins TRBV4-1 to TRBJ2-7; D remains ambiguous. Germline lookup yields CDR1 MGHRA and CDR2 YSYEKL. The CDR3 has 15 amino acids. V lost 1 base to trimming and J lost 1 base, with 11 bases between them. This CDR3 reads CASSQVHLRSYEQYF. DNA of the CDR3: TGCGCCAGCAGCCAAGTTCATCTACGATCCTACGAGCAGTACTTC.